This TCR beta chain was found in a study of Ad26.COV2.S vaccination and SARS-CoV-2 variants. Study details: Intramuscularly, Ad26.COV2.S was given either once or twice, 56 days apart.

A remark on this clone: The antigen remains undetermined.

Study findings and constraints: The TCR-based breadth and depth measures might underestimate overall T cell responses. Compared with placebo recipients, vaccine recipients had higher spike-specific TCR breadth. CD8+ and CD4+ T cells specific for spike reportedly responded with substantial breadth after vaccination.

This CDR3 has 13 residues. Per the germline V gene, CDR1 is SGDLS and CDR2 is YYNGEE. V dropped 0 bases and J dropped 6 bases, with 9 bases sitting between them. Profiling relied on immunoSEQ multiplex PCR, and the TCRdb table lists in-frame clones only, not all of them. Of hundreds of thousands of clones detected, roughly 87% appear once; the ten largest clones hold 3.4%. Treatment specified: 15 to 20 received Ad26.COV2.S at low or high dose, single or two shots; a few received placebo; per-sample allocation not given. All samples were drawn on day 63, counting from the first vaccine or placebo injection.

The chain carries TRBV9 and TRBJ1-1; D perhaps matches TRBD1 (6 bases). This clonotype originated in a person between 18 and 65 years old who received the Ad26.COV2.S COVID-19 vaccine or a placebo. The sequenced sample was peripheral blood, obtained in a trial of Ad26.COV2.S vaccine versus placebo. The CDR3 sequence is CASSVGGGAEAFF. CDR3 nucleotides: TGTGCCAGCAGCGTAGGAGGGGGGGCTGAAGCTTTCTTT.